The clone carrying this TCR beta chain showed up many times. The sample is drawn from a study of T cells in Graves' hyperthyroidism and ophthalmopathy. Germline CDR1 reads LNHDA; CDR2 reads SQIVND (reference sequence). V dropped 4 bases and J dropped 7 bases, with 10 bases sitting between them. This CDR3 comprises 13 residues. Amplification targeted TCR beta CDR3 regions from RNA transcripts. The study used the HTBI primer set for a first-round RT-PCR of the TCR CDR3. TCRdb re-called the multiplex PCR reads with MiXCR, one entry per CDR3 protein. In the table there are around 60,000 distinct CDR3 sequences, 49% of which are singletons.

This TCR derives from a woman aged 30 to 39 with Graves' ophthalmopathy. The chain couples TRBV19 to TRBJ2-2; the D gene is possibly TRBD2 (6 bases). The sequenced material came from blood. The CDR3 DNA follows: TGTGCCAGTAGTACCGGGACTTACGGGGAGCTGTTTTTT. Translation: CASSTGTYGELFF.